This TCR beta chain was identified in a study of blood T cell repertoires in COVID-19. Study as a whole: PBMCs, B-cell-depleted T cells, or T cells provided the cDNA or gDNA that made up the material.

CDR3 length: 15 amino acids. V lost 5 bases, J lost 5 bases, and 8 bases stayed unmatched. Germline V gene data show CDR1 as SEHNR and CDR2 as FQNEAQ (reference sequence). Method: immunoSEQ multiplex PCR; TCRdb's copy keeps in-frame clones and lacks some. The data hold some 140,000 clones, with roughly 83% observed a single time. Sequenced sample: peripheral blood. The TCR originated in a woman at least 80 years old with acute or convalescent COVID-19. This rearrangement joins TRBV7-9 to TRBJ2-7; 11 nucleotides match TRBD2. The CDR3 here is CASSRLTGLADEQYF. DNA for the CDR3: TGTGCCAGCAGCAGATTAACGGGACTAGCGGACGAGCAGTACTTC.